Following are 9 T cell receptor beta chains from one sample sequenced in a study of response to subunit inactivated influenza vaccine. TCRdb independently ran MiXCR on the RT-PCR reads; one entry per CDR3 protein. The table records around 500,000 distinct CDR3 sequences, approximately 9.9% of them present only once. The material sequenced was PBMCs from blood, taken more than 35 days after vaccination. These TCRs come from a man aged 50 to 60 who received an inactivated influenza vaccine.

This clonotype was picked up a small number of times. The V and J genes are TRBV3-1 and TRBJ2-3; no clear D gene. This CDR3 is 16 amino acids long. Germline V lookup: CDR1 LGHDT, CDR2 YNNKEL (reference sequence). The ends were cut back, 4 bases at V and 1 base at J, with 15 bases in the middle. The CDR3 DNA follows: TGTGCCAGCAGCCTCGGATCTTACTCCGGCACAGATACGCAGTATTTT. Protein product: CASSLGSYSGTDTQYF.

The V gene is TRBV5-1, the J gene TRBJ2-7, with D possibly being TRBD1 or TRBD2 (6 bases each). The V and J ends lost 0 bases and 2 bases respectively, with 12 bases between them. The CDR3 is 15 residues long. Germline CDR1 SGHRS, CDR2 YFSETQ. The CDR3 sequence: CASSLGAGHPYEQYF. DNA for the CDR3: TGCGCCAGCAGCTTGGGGGCGGGACACCCCTACGAGCAGTACTTC.

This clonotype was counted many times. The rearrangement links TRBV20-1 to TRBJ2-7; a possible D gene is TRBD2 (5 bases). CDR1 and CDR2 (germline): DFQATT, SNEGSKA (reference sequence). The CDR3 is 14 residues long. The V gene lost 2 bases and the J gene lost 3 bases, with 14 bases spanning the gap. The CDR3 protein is CSARKQTDYYEQYF. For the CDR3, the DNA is TGCAGTGCTAGAAAGCAAACAGACTACTACGAGCAGTACTTC.

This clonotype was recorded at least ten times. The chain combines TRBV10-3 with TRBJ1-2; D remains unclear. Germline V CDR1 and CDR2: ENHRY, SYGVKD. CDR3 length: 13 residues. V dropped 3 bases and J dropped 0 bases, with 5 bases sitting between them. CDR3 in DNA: TGTGCCATCAGTGACAGGCCTAACTATGGCTACACCTTC. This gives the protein CAISDRPNYGYTF.

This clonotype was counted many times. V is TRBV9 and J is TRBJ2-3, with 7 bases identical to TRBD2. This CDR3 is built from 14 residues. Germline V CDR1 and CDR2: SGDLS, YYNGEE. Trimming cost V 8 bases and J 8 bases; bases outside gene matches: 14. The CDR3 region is CASSLAGELGTQYF. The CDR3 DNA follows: TGTGCCAGTTCTCTCGCGGGAGAGTTAGGTACGCAGTATTTT.

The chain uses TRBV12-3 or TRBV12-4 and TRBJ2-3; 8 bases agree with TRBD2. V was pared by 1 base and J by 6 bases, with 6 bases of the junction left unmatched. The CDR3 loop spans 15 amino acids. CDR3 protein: CASSLGDSGADTQYF. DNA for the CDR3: TGTGCCAGCAGTTTAGGTGATAGCGGGGCTGATACGCAGTATTTT.

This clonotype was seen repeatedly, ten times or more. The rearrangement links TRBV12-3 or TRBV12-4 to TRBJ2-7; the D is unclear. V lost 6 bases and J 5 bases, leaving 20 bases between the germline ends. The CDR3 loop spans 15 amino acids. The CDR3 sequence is CASRPMRRPGHEQYF. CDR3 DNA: TGTGCCAGCAGACCAATGCGGAGACCGGGCCACGAGCAGTACTTC.

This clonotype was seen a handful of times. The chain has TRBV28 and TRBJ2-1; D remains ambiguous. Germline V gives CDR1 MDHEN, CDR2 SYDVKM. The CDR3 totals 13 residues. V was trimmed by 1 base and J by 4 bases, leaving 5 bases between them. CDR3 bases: TGTGCCAGCAGTTTATCCCCTTACAATGAGCAGTTCTTC. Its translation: CASSLSPYNEQFF.

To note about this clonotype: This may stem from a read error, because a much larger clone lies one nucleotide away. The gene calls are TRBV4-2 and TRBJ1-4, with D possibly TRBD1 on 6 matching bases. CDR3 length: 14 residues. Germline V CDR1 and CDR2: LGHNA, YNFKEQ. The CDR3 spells CANSQGTTNEKLFF. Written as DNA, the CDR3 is TGTGCCAACAGCCAGGGGACAACTAATGAAAAACTGTTTTTT.